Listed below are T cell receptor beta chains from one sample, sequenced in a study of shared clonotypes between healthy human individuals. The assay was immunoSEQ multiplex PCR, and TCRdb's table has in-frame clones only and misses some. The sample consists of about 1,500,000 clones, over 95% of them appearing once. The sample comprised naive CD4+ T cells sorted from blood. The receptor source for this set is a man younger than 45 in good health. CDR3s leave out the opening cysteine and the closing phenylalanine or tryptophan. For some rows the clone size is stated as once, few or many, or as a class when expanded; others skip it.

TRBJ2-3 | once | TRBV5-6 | ASSDGRRGSTDTQY
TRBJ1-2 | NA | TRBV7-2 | ASSLSGTGYGFGGYT
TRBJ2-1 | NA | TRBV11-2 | ASSLRRGDSVSYNEQF
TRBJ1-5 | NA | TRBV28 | ASSDNNQPQH
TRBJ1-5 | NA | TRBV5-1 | ASSMDWGGNQPQH
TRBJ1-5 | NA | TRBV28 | ASSVNKWDQPQH
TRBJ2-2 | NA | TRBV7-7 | ASSSRTAGELF
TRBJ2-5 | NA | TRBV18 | ASSPRGREQETQY
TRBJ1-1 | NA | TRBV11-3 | ASSSGRWDTEAF
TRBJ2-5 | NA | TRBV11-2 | ASSMVASGTQY
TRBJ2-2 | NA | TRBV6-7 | ASSYSRGPGELF
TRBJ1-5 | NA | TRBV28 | ASSTGGTYQPQH
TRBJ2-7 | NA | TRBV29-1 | SAAPTGRGYEQY
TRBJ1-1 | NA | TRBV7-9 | ASTPWQGDTEAF
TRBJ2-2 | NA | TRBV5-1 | ASSLTMGDTGELF
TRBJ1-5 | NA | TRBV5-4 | ASSLAPTNQPQH
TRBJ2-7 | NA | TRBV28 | ASSLLRDEQY
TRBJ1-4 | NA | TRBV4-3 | ASSRTGGNEKLF
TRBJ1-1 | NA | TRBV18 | ASSPGPPSNTEAF
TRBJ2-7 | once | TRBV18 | ASSPLASGSESYEQY
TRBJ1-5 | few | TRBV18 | ASSPRTGPQPQH
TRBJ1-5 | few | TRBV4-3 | ASSQGPSGGQPQH
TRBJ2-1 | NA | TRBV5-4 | ASSGGGTSGTRTYNEQF
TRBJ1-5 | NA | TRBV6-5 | ASSPLGTGGKPQH
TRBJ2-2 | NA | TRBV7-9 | ASTTGTGNTGELF
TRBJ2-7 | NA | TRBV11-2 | ASSLIWAGSSYEQY
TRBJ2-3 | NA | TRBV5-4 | ASSLSMTDSDTQY
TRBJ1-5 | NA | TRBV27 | ASSPRQGPSNQPQH
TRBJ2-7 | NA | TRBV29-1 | SVGAGGPVEQY
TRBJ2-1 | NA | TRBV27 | ASSSRLVVGAIDEQF
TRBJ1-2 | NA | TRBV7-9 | ASSLASATNYGYT
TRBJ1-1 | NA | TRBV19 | ASTQIGVSYAF
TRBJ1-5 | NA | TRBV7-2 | ASSLDSNQPQH
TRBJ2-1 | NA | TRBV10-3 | AISESGEGANEQF
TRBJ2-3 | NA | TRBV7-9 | ASSPQDTQY
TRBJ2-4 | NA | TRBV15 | ATSMVTDLKNIQY
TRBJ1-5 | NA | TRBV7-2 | ASSLRMNQPQH
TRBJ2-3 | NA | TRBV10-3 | AISGGVGSKTDTQY
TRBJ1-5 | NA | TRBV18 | ASSREGQPQH